In this sample, the clone carrying this T cell receptor beta chain turned up once. This sample was taken from a study of blood T cell repertoires in COVID-19. Background on the study: PBMCs, B-cell-depleted T cells, or T cells provided the cDNA or gDNA that made up the material.

Trimming cost V 0 bases and J 6 bases; bases outside gene matches: 5. Germline assignment: CDR1 GTSNPN and CDR2 SVGIG (reference sequence). The CDR3 consists of 15 residues. Per the original data handling: Estimated nucleated cell counts came from reference gene primer amplification. Clones were read by immunoSEQ multiplex PCR, and TCRdb kept only the in-frame ones, dropping some. The DNA was the basis for D and trimming; V, J and clone size are from that table. The sample consists of roughly 230,000 clones, around four fifths of them appearing once. The sequencing sample was made of peripheral blood. This sequence joins TRBV30 and TRBJ1-4; 9 bases line up with TRBD1. This clonotype originated in a man aged 40-49 years with active or convalescent COVID-19. The CDR3 is CAWSVDRGGYEKLFF. CDR3 sequence (DNA): TGTGCCTGGAGTGTGGACAGGGGCGGTTATGAAAAACTGTTTTTT.